This T cell receptor (beta chain) was captured by sequencing in a study of cytomegalovirus exposure and HLA in healthy donors (dated by TCRdb to 2017 to 2019). About the investigation overall: An earlier analysis of some 600 of the donors reported about 300 Gb of sequence data and 117 million unique TCR beta sequences obtained from about 170 million T cells. Approximately 300 gigabases of sequencing data and around 85 million unique TCR sequences made up an early release that covered approximately 620 HLA-typed donors. The genetic ancestry cluster associated with self-reported Caucasian donors included 80% to 90% of the 300 to 450 genotyped donors. The study aimed to test whether signatures of past pathogen exposure could be identified by cataloging public T cell receptors. The T cell repertoires of roughly 660 subjects were profiled by immunosequencing and related to cytomegalovirus serostatus. A separate validation cohort of 100 to 150 different subjects was used in addition to the roughly 620-subject first cohort. To predict cytomegalovirus infection status, the study combined high-throughput TCR immunosequencing, statistical association of individual TCRs with disease status, and machine learning. In a later analysis, previously published TCR beta repertoires from several hundred donors were re-analyzed and high-resolution HLA genotyping was added so that TCR occurrence patterns could be studied. The later analysis used no new phenotypic data to find candidate immune exposures, relying instead on TCR beta sequences and their occurrence across donors. In an earlier analysis of 587 of the donors, high-throughput TCR beta sequencing was used to judge whether each TCR beta V gene segment behaved as functional or pseudogenic. Donor age, sex, ethnicity and CMV serostatus were compiled together with the repertoire data. Genome-wide SNP genotypes for about 65% of the 666 donors were used in a later genetic analysis, which treated that subset as a discovery cohort. All discovery cohort repertoires had been generated using a single sequencing platform. HLA typing covered class I and class II loci at four-digit resolution. Typing coverage differed by locus: A, B, C, DRB1 and DQB1 were typed in roughly 629-630 donors, DQA1 in about 500, DPA1 in around 610, and DPB1 in roughly 450. Because of strong linkage in the cohort, four to six DR-DQ haplotypes were treated as single units for association and clustering. On average, 235,054 unique TCR beta nucleotide sequences were sequenced per donor among fewer than 500 genotyped donors of the cohort, with roughly 18% of those sequences being non-productive. Overall results and qualifications from the work: Broadly in line with IMGT annotations, most TCR beta V segments showed up in productive rearrangements about 90% or about 30% of the time in an earlier analysis of a few hundred of the donors. Several of the top co-occurrence clusters appeared to be linked to parvovirus B19, influenza, CMV and Epstein-Barr virus, according to a later analysis. In both the original and validation cohorts, the classifier was reported to diagnose cytomegalovirus status with high specificity and sensitivity. Most TCR sequences were observed very rarely across donors, whereas some public TCRs were present in many individuals. A further reported finding was that TCR beta sequences accurately predicted the HLA-A and HLA-B alleles for most subjects in the first cohort. An association between a missense DCLRE1C variant and V-gene and J-gene trimming of TCR beta chains was found in a later genetic analysis and replicated in an independent cohort. In a later genetic analysis, fewer N-insertions in productive TCRs were reported among donors in an Asian-associated ancestry cluster than the approximately 710-donor mean. Correlated functional status among segregating V segments might be attributable to linkage disequilibrium, but an unknown experimental factor could not be ruled out. Roughly uniform sequencing depth across donors was assumed in presence/absence analyses, although this assumption may not hold. Approximately 16 rarely observed V segments, including chromosome 9 orphons, were excluded from the earlier analysis of about 500 of the donors because counts were too low. A later analysis associated some 17,000 TCR beta sequences with specific HLA alleles at a false discovery rate of 0.05. Because HLA typing was missing for some donors at each locus, association tests included only the typed subset. For the cohort, immune exposure information was limited to CMV serostatus. In the study, approximately 150 TCR beta chains were listed as associated with cytomegalovirus. The sequencing pipeline was judged likely to have produced a cluster of highly shared sequence variants as a technical artifact. It was suggested by the authors that the approach could potentially be generalized to other disease states and immunological phenotypes. Assigning TCR associations to individual alleles was difficult when HLA alleles, especially DR and DQ, strongly co-occurred. Some IMGT-functional V segments, including TRBV6-2 and TRBV6-3, could not be told apart with the 87-base-pair reads, so those segments were excluded. A few of the identified cytomegalovirus-associated TCR beta chains were confirmed in vitro to be specific for cytomegalovirus antigens. This cohort had only TCR beta chains sequenced, and the lack of alpha or paired-chain data limited which features could be detected. In a later analysis, HLA-associated TCR beta chains were found to be more clonally expanded and to have lower generation probabilities than equally common non-associated chains. According to a later analysis, TCR association rates differed among HLA loci, with DRB1 alleles showing the most associated TCRs and HLA-C alleles showing the fewest. Most CMV-associated TCR beta chains appeared to be HLA-restricted in a later analysis, and the HLA associations seemed to be driven largely by CMV exposure.

The cohort was made up of 650 to 700 healthy bone marrow donors. Cohort members were all nominally healthy when sampled, although unrecorded immune exposures were likely present. The donor was CMV seronegative and was included in the group of a few hundred seronegative cohort members. A peripheral blood sample was collected from each donor, and TCR beta sequencing was performed on peripheral blood mononuclear cells. The Qiagen DNeasy Blood Extraction Kit was used to extract genomic DNA from the blood cell samples. Ends trimmed: V by 7 bases, J by 4 bases; bases unmatched to a gene: 18. The CDR3 spans 18 residues, from the cysteine through the phenylalanine. Just the 54-base CDR3 DNA is kept, in frame starting at base 1. From the germline V gene, CDR1 is SQVTM and CDR2 is ANQGSEA. Libraries were built with the immunoSEQ multiplex PCR assay. The multiplex PCR relied on a mix of 60 forward primers for TCR Vbeta segments and 13 reverse primers for TCR Jbeta segments. A multiplex PCR assay on genomic DNA amplified the CDR3 region of rearranged TCR beta genes. The amplified TCR beta libraries were sequenced on the Illumina HiSeq System as 87-base-pair reads. For the original study's pipeline: In a later analysis, roughly 80 million unique TCR beta chains were counted across the 500 to 850 repertoires, and roughly 11 million of these chains were shared by at least two donors. To remove PCR and sequencing errors, raw reads were error-corrected and collapsed into unique sequences using a nearest-neighbor algorithm that merged closely related sequences. Alignment of CDR3 sequences to IMGT reference sequences was used to assign V, D and J gene segments. Each retained sequence needed at least a six-nucleotide match to both a V gene segment and a J gene segment. A rearrangement was called productive if the CDR3 had no stop codons and remained in frame with V and J, and every other rearrangement was called non-productive. CDR3 was defined according to IMGT convention as the region running from the second conserved V-encoded cysteine to the conserved J-encoded phenylalanine. The earlier analysis of a few hundred of the donors excluded sequences that lacked an unambiguous match to a single V gene segment. An earlier analysis of about 590 of the donors classified V segments as functional when productive rearrangements were above 56.7% and as segregating when the standard deviation between donors was above 5%. To diagnose cytomegalovirus status from the catalog of TCR beta chain sequences, a statistical classification framework was built. V and J gene assignment, in a later analysis, came from comparing TCR nucleotide sequences with IMGT/GENE-DB human TR gene sequences. A later analysis assigned CDR3 sequences and most-parsimonious VDJ recombination scenarios with the TCRdist pipeline. In a later analysis, each TCR beta chain was defined by its CDR3 amino acid sequence together with its V-gene family, and reads lacking a unique V-gene family were excluded. A later analysis removed roughly 590 highly shared, low-generation-probability nucleotide sequences to deal with suspected cross-contamination and a sequencing artifact. In a later analysis, a clonal expansion index for each public chain was calculated from normalized within-repertoire ranks of inferred template counts. In a later analysis, generation probabilities were computed using a VDJ recombination model fitted to out-of-frame rearrangements, and the results were checked against IGoR. In a later analysis, TCR-TCR, TCR-HLA and TCR-CMV co-occurrence was scored with hypergeometric tests, and a repertoire-size bias correction was applied to TCR pairs. False discovery rates were estimated in a later analysis by permuting HLA or CMV assignments 20 times. In a later analysis, co-occurring TCRs were grouped using DBSCAN, and TCRdist sequence similarity was added for clustering within HLA-allele-positive subsets. Repertoires with fewer than 30,000 or more than 120,000 public chains were left out of co-occurrence clustering, as were a few repertoires with anomalous nucleotide sharing. TCRdb took over this immuneACCESS table, retaining in-frame rearrangements with V and J assigned. Such tables are incomplete; in checked studies, under half of the missing clones stem from an unresolved V gene, and the remainder is unexplained. V, J and clone size are taken as reported in that table, and D and trimming were inferred from the DNA itself. Across this sample there are about 180,000 clones, with almost 85% seen only once. Together, the top ten hold roughly 0.5% of the sample.

Regarding this clone: Its cognate antigen has yet to be identified. No qualities accompany the bases; no much larger clone lies one base away.

Sequencing was done on a sample of PBMCs. This chain joins TRBV29-1 to TRBJ2-3; 12 central nucleotides agree with TRBD2. The clonotype was recovered from a woman between 45 and 60 years old in good health and CMV-seronegative. The CDR3 has the sequence CSADGLAGKGNSADTQYF. The nucleotide sequence is TGCAGCGCCGACGGACTAGCGGGAAAGGGAAATTCTGCAGATACGCAGTATTTT.